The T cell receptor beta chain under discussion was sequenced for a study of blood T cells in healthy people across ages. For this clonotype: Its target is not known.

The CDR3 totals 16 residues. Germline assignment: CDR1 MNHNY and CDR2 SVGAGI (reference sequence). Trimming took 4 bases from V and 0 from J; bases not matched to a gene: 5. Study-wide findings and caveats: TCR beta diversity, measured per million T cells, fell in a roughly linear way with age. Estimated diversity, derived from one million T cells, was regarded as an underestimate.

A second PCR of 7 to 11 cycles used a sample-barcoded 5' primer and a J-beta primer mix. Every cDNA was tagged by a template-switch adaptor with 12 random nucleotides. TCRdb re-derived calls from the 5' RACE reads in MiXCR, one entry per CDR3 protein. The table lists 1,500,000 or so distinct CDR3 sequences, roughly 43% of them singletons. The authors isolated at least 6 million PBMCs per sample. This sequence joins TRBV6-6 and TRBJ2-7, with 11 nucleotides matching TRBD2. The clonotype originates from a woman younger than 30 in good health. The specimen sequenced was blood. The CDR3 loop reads CASSFVTSGNSYEQYF. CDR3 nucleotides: TGTGCCAGCAGTTTTGTGACTAGCGGGAACTCCTACGAGCAGTACTTC.